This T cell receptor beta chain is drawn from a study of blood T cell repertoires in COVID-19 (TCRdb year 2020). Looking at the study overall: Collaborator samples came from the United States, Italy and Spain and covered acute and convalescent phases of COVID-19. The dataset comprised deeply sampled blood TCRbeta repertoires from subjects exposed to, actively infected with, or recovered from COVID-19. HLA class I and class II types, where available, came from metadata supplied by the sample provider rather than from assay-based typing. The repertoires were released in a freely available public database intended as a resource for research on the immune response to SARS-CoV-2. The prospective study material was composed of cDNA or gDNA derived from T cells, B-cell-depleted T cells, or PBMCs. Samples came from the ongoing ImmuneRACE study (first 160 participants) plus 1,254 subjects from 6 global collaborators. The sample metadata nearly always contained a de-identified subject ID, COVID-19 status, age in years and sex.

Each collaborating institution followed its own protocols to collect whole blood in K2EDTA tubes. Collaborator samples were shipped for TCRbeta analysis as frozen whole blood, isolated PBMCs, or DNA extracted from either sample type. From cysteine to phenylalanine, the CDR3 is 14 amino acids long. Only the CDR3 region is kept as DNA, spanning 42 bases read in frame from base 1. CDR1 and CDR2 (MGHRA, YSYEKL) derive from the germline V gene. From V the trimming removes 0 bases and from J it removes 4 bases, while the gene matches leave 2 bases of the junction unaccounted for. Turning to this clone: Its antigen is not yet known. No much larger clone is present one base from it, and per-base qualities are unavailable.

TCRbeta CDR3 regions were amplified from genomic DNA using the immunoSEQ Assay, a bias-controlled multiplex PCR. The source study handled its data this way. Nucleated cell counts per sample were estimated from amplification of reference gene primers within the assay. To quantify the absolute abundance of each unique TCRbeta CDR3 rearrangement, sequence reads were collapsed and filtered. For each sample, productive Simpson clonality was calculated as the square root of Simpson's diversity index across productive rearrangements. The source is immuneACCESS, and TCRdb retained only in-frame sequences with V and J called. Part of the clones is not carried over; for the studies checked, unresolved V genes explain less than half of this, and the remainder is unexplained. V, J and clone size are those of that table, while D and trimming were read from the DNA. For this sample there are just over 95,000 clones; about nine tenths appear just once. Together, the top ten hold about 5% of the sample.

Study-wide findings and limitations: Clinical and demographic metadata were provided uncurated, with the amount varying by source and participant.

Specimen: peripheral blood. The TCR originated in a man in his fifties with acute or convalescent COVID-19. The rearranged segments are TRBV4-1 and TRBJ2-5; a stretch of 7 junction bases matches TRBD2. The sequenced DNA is TGCGCCAGCAGCCAAGATGGGGGGGGAGAGACCCAGTACTTC. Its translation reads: CASSQDGGGETQYF.